A single TCR beta chain is shown here with its context. Repertoires were generated with immunoSEQ multiplex PCR, while TCRdb's copy carries only in-frame clones and drops some. This sample has tens of thousands of clones, with approximately 90% found just once. The data are from a study of control samples from healthy donors and cancer patients. The CDR3 is 15 residues long. Germline assignment: CDR1 LNHDA and CDR2 SQIVND (reference sequence). Trimming left V 3 bases short and J 2 bases short, with 13 bases between. Material: blood. The sequence derives from a woman in her sixties or seventies in good health. The chain employs TRBV19 and TRBJ1-1, with TRBD1 as a possible D gene (6 bases). CDR3 in DNA: TGTGCCAGTAGTATCGGGGGCACTGGAAACACTGAAGCTTTCTTT. It is translated as CASSIGGTGNTEAFF. Drawing the rest from reference TRBV19 and TRBJ1-1, the complete variable domain is DGGITQSPKYLFRKEGQNVTLSCEQNLNHDAMYWYRQDPGQGLRLIYYSQIVNDFQKGDIAEGYSVSREKKESFPLTVTSAQKNPTAFYLCASSIGGTGNTEAFFGQGTRLTVV.